Listed below are T cell receptor beta chains from one sample, sequenced in a study of cytomegalovirus exposure and HLA in healthy donors. Using immunoSEQ multiplex PCR, the repertoire was profiled, and TCRdb retains in-frame clones only, with some absent. This table lists roughly 190,000 clones. Material for sequencing was PBMCs. The receptors were sampled from a young man in good health and CMV-seronegative. Both conserved end residues are part of each CDR3.

v_call	j_call	cdr3_aa
TRBV28	TRBJ2-1	CASSYGQGARTDEQFF
TRBV11-2	TRBJ1-1	CASSPTSGVMNTEAFF
TRBV30	.	CAWSLGWEAYYEQYF
TRBV4-1	TRBJ2-2	CASSQDWTDTGELFF
TRBV5-1	TRBJ1-1	CASSLVGVGNTEAFF
TRBV6-5	TRBJ2-7	CASSYSRQGGGYEQYF
TRBV5-1	TRBJ1-1	CASSLVGRRNTEAFF
TRBV25-1	.	CASSVSGGREQYF
TRBV18	TRBJ1-2	CASSPPGQDGGYTF
TRBV10-3	TRBJ2-5	CAIAPAGGEETQYF
TRBV5-6	TRBJ1-2	CASSLVGGGYTF
TRBV30	TRBJ1-5	CAWSAQGHQPQHF
TRBV11-1	TRBJ2-1	CASSLGLAGPFSYNEQFF
TRBV6-6	TRBJ1-1	CASSYEGQNTEAFF
TRBV5-1	TRBJ2-5	CASSLGASSRETQYF
TRBV5-1	TRBJ1-1	CASSPGTDTEAFF
TRBV4-1	TRBJ1-2	CASSLPGGYGYTF
TRBV11-2	TRBJ2-4	CASSGQLAGGAKNIQYF
TRBV6-5	TRBJ1-2	CASRSPSTDNYGYTF
TRBV28	TRBJ1-6	CASSLRGRVSYNSPLHF
TRBV2	TRBJ2-7	CASSSGQGNYEQYF